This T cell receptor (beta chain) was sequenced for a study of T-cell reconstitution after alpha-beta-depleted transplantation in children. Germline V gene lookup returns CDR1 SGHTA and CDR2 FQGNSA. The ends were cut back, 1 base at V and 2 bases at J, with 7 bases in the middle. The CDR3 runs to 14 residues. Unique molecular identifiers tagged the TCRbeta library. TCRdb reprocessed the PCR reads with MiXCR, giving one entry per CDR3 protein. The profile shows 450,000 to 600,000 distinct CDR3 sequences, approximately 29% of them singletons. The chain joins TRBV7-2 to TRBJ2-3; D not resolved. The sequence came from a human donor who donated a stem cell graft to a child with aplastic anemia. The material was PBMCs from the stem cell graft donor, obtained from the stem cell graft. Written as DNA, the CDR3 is TGTGCCAGCAGCTTAGACTCTTTCACAGATACGCAGTATTTT. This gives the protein CASSLDSFTDTQYF.